The entry below gives a single T cell receptor (beta chain) sequence along with its context. These data belong to a study of monozygotic twins with inflammatory bowel disease. TCRdb reanalyzed the 5' RACE reads, giving one entry per CDR3 protein sequence and no DNA. The sample table includes about 210,000 distinct CDR3 sequences. This CDR3 spans 15 amino acids. Germline V gives CDR1 DFQATT, CDR2 SNEGSKA (reference sequence). The sequenced sample consisted of blood. The chain recombines TRBV20-1 with TRBJ2-2; TCRdb selects TRBD1, and the lack of DNA leaves this call unchecked. The source is a human donor with ulcerative colitis or Crohn's disease, or a healthy co-twin of an affected twin (not recorded which). This CDR3 reads CSARERQRGTGELFF.